This T cell receptor beta chain comes out of a study of response to subunit inactivated influenza vaccine listed by TCRdb under 2018. At the level of the whole study: The study used deep quantitative T cell receptor repertoire profiling to track responses to a trivalent subunit inactivated influenza vaccine.

For CDR1 and CDR2, the germline V gene lists SGHTA and FQGTGA. From V the trimming removes 0 bases and from J it removes 6 bases, while the gene matches leave 3 bases of the junction unaccounted for. From cysteine to phenylalanine, the CDR3 is 14 amino acids long. CDR3 DNA only is kept here, 42 bases in frame from base 1. Of note for this clonotype: What this receptor recognizes is not known. Base qualities are not at hand, and no much larger clone is one base apart.

Per the publication, the time point label means: 45 to 50 days after influenza vaccine administration. Study-level results and caveats: The authors suggested that each seasonal influenza vaccination may recruit only a limited number of new T cells.

Libraries were made using RT-PCR. The instrument was an Illumina HiSeq 2500. Using fastp at Q25 and MiXCR, TCRdb reprocessed the public reads and kept productive beta chains. Each record represents a unique CDR3 protein, reported with the most common genes and DNA among its rows. This sample holds around 160,000 distinct CDR3 sequences; under 13% were observed only once. 9.5% to 15% of the sample comes from the top ten. This TCR was sampled from a man in his fifties or sixties who received an inactivated influenza vaccine. Donor details come from another sample of the same person, matched by shared clones. Recombination connected TRBV7-3 to TRBJ2-7, and TRBD2 aligns with 9 junction nucleotides. The sequencing used non-naive T cells sorted from PBMCs, collected more than 35 days after vaccination. The cell subset or site label, read with the paper, signifies: memory T cell fraction. In nucleotides, the sequence is TGTGCCAGCAGCTTAACGGGCGGGAGGGCCGAGCAGTACTTC. It translates to CASSLTGGRAEQYF. With the portions outside the CDR3 filled from the reference TRBV7-3 and TRBJ2-7 genes, the complete variable region becomes GAGVSQTPSNKVTEKGKYVELRCDPISGHTALYWYRQSLGQGPEFLIYFQGTGAADDSGLPNDRFFAVRPEGSVSTLKIQRTERGDSAVYLCASSLTGGRAEQYFGPGTRLTVT.